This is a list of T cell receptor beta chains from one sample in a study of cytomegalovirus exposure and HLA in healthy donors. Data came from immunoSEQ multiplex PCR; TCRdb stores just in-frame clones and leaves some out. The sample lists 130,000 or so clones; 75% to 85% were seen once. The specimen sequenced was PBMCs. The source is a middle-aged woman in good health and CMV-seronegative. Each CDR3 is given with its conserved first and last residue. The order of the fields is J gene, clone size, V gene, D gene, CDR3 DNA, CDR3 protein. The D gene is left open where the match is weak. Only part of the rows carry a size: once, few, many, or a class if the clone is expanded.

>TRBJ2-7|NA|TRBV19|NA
TGTGCCAGTAGTACCCACCGGGACTCATCCTACGAGCAGTACTTC
CASSTHRDSSYEQYF
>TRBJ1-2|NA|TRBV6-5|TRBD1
TGTGCCAGCAGACCGACAGGGGGTTATGGCTACACCTTC
CASRPTGGYGYTF
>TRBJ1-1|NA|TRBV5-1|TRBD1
TGCGCCAGCAGCAGAGAGACAGGGAGAAACACTGAAGCTTTCTTT
CASSRETGRNTEAFF
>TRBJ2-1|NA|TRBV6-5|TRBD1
TGTGCCAGCAAAGGGGGCCATGAGCAGTTCTTC
CASKGGHEQFF
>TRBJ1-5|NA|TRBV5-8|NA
TGTGCCAGCAGTCCCCGGGATCTTCGAAATCAGCCCCAGCATTTT
CASSPRDLRNQPQHF
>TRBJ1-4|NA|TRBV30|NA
TGTGCCTGGAGTAAGCGGGGGGCTGCCCCAACTAATGAAAAACTGTTTTTT
CAWSKRGAAPTNEKLFF
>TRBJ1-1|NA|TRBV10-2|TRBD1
TGCGCCAGCAGCGTCAGGGGGGACACTGAAGCTTTCTTT
CASSVRGDTEAFF
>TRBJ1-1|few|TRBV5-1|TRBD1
TGCGCCAGCAGCTCCACAGGGGGAGGTCGAACTGAAGCTTTCTTT
CASSSTGGGRTEAFF
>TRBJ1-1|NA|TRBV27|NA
TGTGCCAGCAGTTTATCATACAGGGATGAAGCTTTCTTT
CASSLSYRDEAFF
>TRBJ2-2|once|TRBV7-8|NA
TGTGCCAGCAGCCTCCCGGCCGGCGGGGCCTCATTCGGGGAGCTGTTTTTT
CASSLPAGGASFGELFF
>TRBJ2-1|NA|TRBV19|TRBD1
TGTGCCACCAAGCAAGCCCGGACAGGGGGCACTCTAGCCTACAATGAGCAGTTCTTC
CATKQARTGGTLAYNEQFF
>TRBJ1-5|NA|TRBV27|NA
TGTGCCAGCAGCGCAGCCGGGGGGTTCAATCAGCCCCAGCATTTT
CASSAAGGFNQPQHF
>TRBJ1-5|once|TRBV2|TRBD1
TGTGCCAGCTCCGGGACAGGGGGCAGTCAGCCCCAGCATTTT
CASSGTGGSQPQHF
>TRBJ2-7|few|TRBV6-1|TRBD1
TGTGCCAGCAGTGGAGCCGGGACAGGGGGCCGATACGAGCAGTACTTC
CASSGAGTGGRYEQYF
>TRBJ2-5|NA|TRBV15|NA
TGTGCCACCAGCAGAGATGCAGGGGTAGAGACCCAGTACTTC
CATSRDAGVETQYF
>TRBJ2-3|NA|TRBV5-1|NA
TGCGCCAGCAGCTTGGTTGCGGGGGCTAGCACAGATACGCAGTATTTT
CASSLVAGASTDTQYF
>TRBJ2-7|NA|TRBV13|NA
TGTGCCAGCAGCTTGCCCGGACAGAGAACTAGCGAGCAGTACTTC
CASSLPGQRTSEQYF
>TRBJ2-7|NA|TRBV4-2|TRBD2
TGTGCCAGCAGCCAAGATAATAGCGGGCGCCACTACGAGCAGTACTTC
CASSQDNSGRHYEQYF
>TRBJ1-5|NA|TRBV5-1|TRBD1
TGCGCCAGCAGCCTCACATCACAGGGGGCGAAACACAATCAGCCCCAGCATTTT
CASSLTSQGAKHNQPQHF
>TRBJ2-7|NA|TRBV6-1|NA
TGTGCCAGCAGTGAATTCGGGCCTACACTAGGGGAGCAGTACTTC
CASSEFGPTLGEQYF
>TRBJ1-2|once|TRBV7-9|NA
TGTGCCAGCAGCTTAGTGGGGGCGAATGGCTACACCTTC
CASSLVGANGYTF
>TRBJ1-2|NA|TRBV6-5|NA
TGTGCCAGCAGGAGATACTATGGCTACACCTTC
CASRRYYGYTF
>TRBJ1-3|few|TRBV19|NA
TGTGCCAGTAGTATAGCAGACAGCCTTTTCTCTGGAAACACCATATATTTT
CASSIADSLFSGNTIYF
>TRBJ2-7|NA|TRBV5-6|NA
TGTGCCAGCACTACAGGGAGTATCCACGAGCAGTACTTC
CASTTGSIHEQYF
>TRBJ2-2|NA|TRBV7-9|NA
TGTGCCAGCAGCTTGGCGGGGACCGGGGAGCTGTTTTTT
CASSLAGTGELFF
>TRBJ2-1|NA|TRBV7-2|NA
TGTGCCAGCAGCGTTGACACCAGCTCCTACAATGAGCAGTTCTTC
CASSVDTSSYNEQFF
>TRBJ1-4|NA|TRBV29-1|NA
TGCAGCGTTGTAGTCCCAGGCGGGGGTGAAAAACTGTTTTTT
CSVVVPGGGEKLFF
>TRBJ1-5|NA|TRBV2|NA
TGTGCCAGCAATAGGGGTTCGGGGGGGAATCAGCCCCAGCATTTT
CASNRGSGGNQPQHF
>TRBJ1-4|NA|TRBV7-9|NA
TGTGCCAGCAGCTTAGCCACTTGGCCAACGGGGGGGCAGGGTGAAAAACTGTTTTTT
CASSLATWPTGGQGEKLFF
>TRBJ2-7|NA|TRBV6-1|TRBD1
TGTGCCAGCAGCGACCGACAGGGGGGGTCCTACGAGCAGTACTTC
CASSDRQGGSYEQYF
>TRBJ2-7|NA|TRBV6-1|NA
TGTGCCAGCAGTTTACAGGATTTCTCCTACGAGCAGTACTTC
CASSLQDFSYEQYF
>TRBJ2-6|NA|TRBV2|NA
TGTGCCGGGGGGTCGATGGTTGGGGCCAACGTCCTGACTTTC
CAGGSMVGANVLTF
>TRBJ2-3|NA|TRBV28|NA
TGTGCCAGCAGTTCCCCAGATGCAGATACGCAGTATTTT
CASSSPDADTQYF
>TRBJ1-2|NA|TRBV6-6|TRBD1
TGTGCCAGCAGCCTTGGACAGGACTTCTATGGCTACACCTTC
CASSLGQDFYGYTF
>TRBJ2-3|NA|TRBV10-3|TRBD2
TGTGCCATCACCGGACTAGCGGGGGGGCCCACAGATACGCAGTATTTT
CAITGLAGGPTDTQYF
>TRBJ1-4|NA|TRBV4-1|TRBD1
TGCGCCAGCAGCCAAGACCCGGGACAGAGGAATGAAAAACTGTTTTTT
CASSQDPGQRNEKLFF
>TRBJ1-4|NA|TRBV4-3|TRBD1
TGCGCCAGCAGCCAAGAAGGACAGGGTAATGAAAAACTGTTTTTT
CASSQEGQGNEKLFF
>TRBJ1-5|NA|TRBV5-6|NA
TGTGCCAGCAGCTTAAGGTCCATGCGCAGCGATCAGCCCCAGCATTTT
CASSLRSMRSDQPQHF
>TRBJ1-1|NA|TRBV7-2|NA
TGTGCCAGCAGCCTGACCCGGGGTACTGAAGCTTTCTTT
CASSLTRGTEAFF
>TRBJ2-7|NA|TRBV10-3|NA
TGTGCCATCAGTGAGATCGAAACCCCGGGGCAGTACTTC
CAISEIETPGQYF
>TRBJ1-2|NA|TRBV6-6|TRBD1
TGTGCCAGCAATTCCGGGACAGGGTCGAGTTTCTATGGCTACACCTTC
CASNSGTGSSFYGYTF
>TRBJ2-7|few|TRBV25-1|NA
TGTGCCAGCAGCAAACACGATATCACCTACGAGCAGTACTTC
CASSKHDITYEQYF
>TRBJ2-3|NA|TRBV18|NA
TGTGCCAGCTCACCTACCGGGACTAGCACAGATACGCAGTATTTT
CASSPTGTSTDTQYF
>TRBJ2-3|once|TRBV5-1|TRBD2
TGCGCCAGCAGCTTGGGGGGGGGACCTAGCACAGATACGCAGTATTTT
CASSLGGGPSTDTQYF
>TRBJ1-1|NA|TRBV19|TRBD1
TGTGCCAGTAGGTGGGATGGACAGGAGAACACTGAAGCTTTCTTT
CASRWDGQENTEAFF
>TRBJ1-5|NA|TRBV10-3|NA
TGTGCCATCAGTGAGGGGGAGGCGCGGAATCAGCCCCAGCATTTT
CAISEGEARNQPQHF
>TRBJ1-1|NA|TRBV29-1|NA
TGCAGCGTTGAAGATCTACCGGGACTGCTGAACACTGAAGCTTTCTTT
CSVEDLPGLLNTEAFF
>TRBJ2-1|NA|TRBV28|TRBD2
TGTGCCAGCAGACTAGCGGGGGCCTACAATGAGCAGTTCTTC
CASRLAGAYNEQFF
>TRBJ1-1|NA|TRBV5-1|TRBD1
TGCGCCAGCACTGGGACAGGGGGCAACACTGAAGCTTTCTTT
CASTGTGGNTEAFF
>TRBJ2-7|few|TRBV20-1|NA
TGCAGTGCTCCGGACACCTACGAGCAGTACTTC
CSAPDTYEQYF
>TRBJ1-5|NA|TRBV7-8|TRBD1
TGTGCCAGCAGCTTAGCGGGACTAGGGACAGCTAGCAATCAGCCCCAGCATTTT
CASSLAGLGTASNQPQHF
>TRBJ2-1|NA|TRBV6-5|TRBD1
TGTGCCAGCAGTTACTCCGGGACAGGGTCGTATGAGCAGTTCTTC
CASSYSGTGSYEQFF
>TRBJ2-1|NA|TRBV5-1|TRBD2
TGCGCCAGCAGCTTGTCCGGGGGGGCCGGCTACAATGAGCAGTTCTTC
CASSLSGGAGYNEQFF
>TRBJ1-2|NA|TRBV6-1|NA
TGTGCCAGCATCCGAGGGGCGGGAGTAAGAGGCTACACCTTC
CASIRGAGVRGYTF
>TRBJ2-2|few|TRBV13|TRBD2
TGTGCCAGCAGCCCCCGCCCGGGGAGGGCCGGGGAGCTGTTTTTT
CASSPRPGRAGELFF
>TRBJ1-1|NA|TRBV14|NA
TGTGCCAGCAGCCAAGTCAGCGGTTGGGCCAGGACTGAAGCTTTCTTT
CASSQVSGWARTEAFF
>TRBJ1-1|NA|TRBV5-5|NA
TGTGCCAGCAGCTTGCGAGGTTGGGACACTGAAGCCTTCTTT
CASSLRGWDTEAFF